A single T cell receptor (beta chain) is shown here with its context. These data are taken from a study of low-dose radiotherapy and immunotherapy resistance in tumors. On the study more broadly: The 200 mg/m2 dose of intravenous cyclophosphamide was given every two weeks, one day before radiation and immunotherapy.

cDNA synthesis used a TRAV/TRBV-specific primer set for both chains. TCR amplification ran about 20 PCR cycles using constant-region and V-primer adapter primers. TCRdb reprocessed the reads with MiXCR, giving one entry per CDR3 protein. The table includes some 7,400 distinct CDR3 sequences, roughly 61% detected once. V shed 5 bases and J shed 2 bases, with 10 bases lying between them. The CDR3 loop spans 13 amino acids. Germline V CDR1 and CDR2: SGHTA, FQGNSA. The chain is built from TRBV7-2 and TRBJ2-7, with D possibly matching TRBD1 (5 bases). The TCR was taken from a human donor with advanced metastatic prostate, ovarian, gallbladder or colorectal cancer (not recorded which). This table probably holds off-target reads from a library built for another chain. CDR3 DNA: TGTGCCAGCAGCACGGACATAACCTACGAGCAGTACTTC. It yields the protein CASSTDITYEQYF.